This TCR beta chain was captured in a study of cytomegalovirus exposure and HLA in healthy donors. Points from the study as a whole: There were several of the most significant clusters that appeared linked to common viral pathogens in a later analysis.

Concerning this clone itself: As yet, its antigen is unknown.

CDR1 and CDR2 (germline): SGHTS, YDEGEE. Trimming cost V 0 bases and J 5 bases, with 12 bases left between them. This CDR3 has 14 residues. This PCR relied on a set of 60 Vbeta primers and 13 Jbeta primers. Produced via immunoSEQ multiplex PCR; TCRdb's table is partial and in-frame only. The sample lists 150,000 to 180,000 clones, under 80% seen once, with 2.1% in the top ten. This TCR came from a man aged 25 to 40 in good health and CMV-seronegative. The V call is TRBV5-8, the J call TRBJ2-7; TRBD1 is a possible D gene (6 bases). Sequenced material: PBMCs. Here the CDR3 DNA reads TGTGCCAGCAGCTTGGCGGGGTCAGGGGACGAGCAGTACTTC. Translating gives CASSLAGSGDEQYF.